This TCR beta chain was sequenced for a study of blood T cells in healthy people across ages. Study results and caveats: It was not possible, with unsorted PBMCs, to conclusively compare naive and antigen-experienced cells. Older age coincided with a roughly linear decline in TCR beta diversity per million T cells. Both naive CD4+ cell counts and diversity were greater in long-lived donors than in aged donors.

Concerning this clonotype: The antigen is undetermined.

Isolation per sample recovered at least 6.5 million PBMCs. V lost 3 bases and J lost 4, with 12 bases in between. CDR1 is LNHDA and CDR2 is SQIVND in the germline V gene (reference sequence). The length of the CDR3 is 14 residues. Primed by a sample-barcoded 5' primer and a J-beta primer mix, a second PCR proceeded for about 7 to 11 cycles. TCRdb reanalysed the 5' RACE reads using MiXCR and keeps one entry per CDR3 protein. The sample shows more than 550,000 distinct CDR3 sequences, about 20% of them seen only once. This receptor was taken from a man between 70 and 80 years old in good health. Specimen: blood. The V gene is TRBV19, the J gene TRBJ1-1; D not resolved. CDR3 DNA: TGTGCCAGTAGTATGGGCCCTGGACGCACTGAAGCTTTCTTT. Its translation is CASSMGPGRTEAFF.